A selection of T cell receptor beta chains follows, all from one sample in a study of blood T cells in healthy people across ages. TCRdb recomputed calls from the 5' RACE reads with MiXCR, one row per CDR3 protein. The table shows hundreds of thousands of distinct CDR3 sequences, with approximately 60% occurring only once. Sequenced sample: blood. These receptors came from a man in his forties or fifties in good health. Both conserved end residues are part of each CDR3. The D gene is left open where the match is weak. Clone size is stated in some rows and not others, as once, few, many or a class when expanded.

v_gene	abundance	d_gene	j_gene	CDR3aa	CDR3nt
TRBV11-2	once	TRBD2	TRBJ2-1	CASRLGLAGYNEQFF	TGTGCCAGCAGATTGGGACTAGCGGGATACAATGAGCAGTTCTTC
TRBV5-6	NA	NA	TRBJ2-3	CASSWVSVDTDTQYF	TGTGCCAGCAGCTGGGTTTCGGTGGACACAGATACGCAGTATTTT
TRBV25-1	few	NA	TRBJ2-3	CASPWGDTQYF	TGTGCCAGCCCCTGGGGCGATACGCAGTATTTT
TRBV25-1	NA	TRBD1	TRBJ2-7	CASSDPGTGSYEQYF	TGTGCCAGCAGTGACCCCGGGACAGGTTCCTACGAGCAGTACTTC
TRBV29-1	NA	NA	TRBJ2-5	CSVEDLGIQETQYF	TGCAGCGTTGAAGATTTGGGCATCCAAGAGACCCAGTACTTC
TRBV3-1	once	NA	TRBJ2-5	CASSQGTWTKSTQYF	TGTGCCAGCAGCCAAGGTACCTGGACCAAGAGTACCCAGTACTTC
TRBV7-9	NA	NA	TRBJ2-3	CAVGGTDMPSTDTQYF	TGTGCCGTCGGCGGCACGGACATGCCTAGCACAGATACGCAGTATTTT
TRBV6-5	NA	TRBD1	TRBJ2-7	CASSSDRVATYEQYF	TGTGCCAGCAGTTCCGACAGGGTAGCGACCTACGAGCAGTACTTC
TRBV7-2	NA	NA	TRBJ2-5	CASSLSRAGSQETQYF	TGTGCCAGCAGCTTATCCCGTGCAGGGAGCCAAGAGACCCAGTACTTC
TRBV15	NA	NA	TRBJ2-2	CATSRWGELFF	TGTGCCACCAGTCGGTGGGGGGAGCTGTTTTTT
TRBV20-1	NA	NA	TRBJ2-7	CSAFLAREQYF	TGCAGTGCGTTCTTAGCCCGCGAGCAGTACTTC
TRBV6-2/TRBV6-3	few	NA	TRBJ2-3	CASSGTYHTDTQYF	TGTGCCAGCAGTGGCACCTACCACACAGATACGCAGTATTTT
TRBV5-6	NA	TRBD2	TRBJ2-1	CASSSLRGGGNGQFF	TGTGCCAGCAGCTCCCTTCGGGGGGGCGGGAATGGGCAGTTCTTC
TRBV27	NA	NA	TRBJ2-7	CASSWAGIYNEQYF	TGTGCCAGCAGTTGGGCAGGAATTTACAATGAGCAGTACTTC
TRBV11-3	NA	TRBD1	TRBJ1-2	CASSRQGLDYGYTF	TGTGCCAGCAGCCGACAGGGGCTGGACTATGGCTACACCTTC
TRBV4-3	once	NA	TRBJ2-1	CASSQALNSEQFF	TGCGCCAGCAGCCAAGCGCTCAATTCTGAGCAGTTCTTC
TRBV20-1	NA	TRBD1	TRBJ1-6	CSARGSRTGDNSPLHF	TGCAGTGCTAGAGGCTCCCGGACAGGGGATAATTCACCCCTCCACTTT
TRBV4-3	once	NA	TRBJ2-1	CASSQGDPRDNEQFF	TGCGCCAGCAGCCAAGGCGATCCGAGAGACAATGAGCAGTTCTTC
TRBV5-4	NA	NA	TRBJ2-6	CASSPGPGSGASGANVLTF	TGTGCCAGCAGCCCCGGCCCAGGATCGGGGGCCTCTGGGGCCAACGTCCTGACTTTC
TRBV28	NA	NA	TRBJ1-1	CANSPRAREAFF	TGTGCCAACAGCCCTCGGGCCCGTGAAGCTTTCTTT
TRBV21-1	few	NA	TRBJ2-7	CASSKVERAEQYF	TGTGCCAGCAGCAAAGTGGAAAGGGCAGAGCAGTACTTC
TRBV12-3/TRBV12-4	NA	NA	TRBJ2-5	CASSFLRDETQYF	TGTGCCAGCAGTTTCCTCAGGGACGAGACCCAGTACTTC
TRBV27	few	TRBD1	TRBJ1-2	CASSSSRTGGSNYGYTF	TGTGCCAGCAGTTCGTCAAGGACAGGGGGAAGCAACTATGGCTACACCTTC
TRBV5-1	NA	NA	TRBJ2-5	CASSRQPGQAQETQYF	TGCGCCAGCAGCCGCCAGCCGGGACAAGCGCAAGAGACCCAGTACTTC
TRBV10-3	NA	TRBD2	TRBJ2-3	CAIRAGGTSTDTQYF	TGTGCCATCCGGGCGGGGGGAACTAGCACAGATACGCAGTATTTT
TRBV20-1	many	TRBD1	TRBJ2-3	CSATGEFGTDTQYF	TGCAGTGCCACAGGGGAGTTTGGCACAGATACGCAGTATTTT
TRBV20-1	NA	TRBD1	TRBJ2-5	CSATGQGRYQETQYF	TGCAGTGCTACGGGACAGGGGAGGTACCAAGAGACCCAGTACTTC
TRBV27	NA	NA	TRBJ1-2	CASSPPDMNYGYTF	TGTGCCAGCAGCCCTCCCGACATGAACTATGGCTACACCTTC
TRBV5-1	NA	NA	TRBJ2-4	CASSLAVTGLAKNIQYF	TGCGCCAGCAGCCTCGCGGTAACAGGTCTAGCCAAAAACATTCAGTACTTC
TRBV7-2	NA	NA	TRBJ2-3	CASSLERGIMDTQYF	TGTGCCAGCAGCTTAGAACGCGGGATTATGGATACGCAGTATTTT
TRBV7-2	few	NA	TRBJ1-6	CASSPQVSSYNSPLHF	TGTGCCAGCAGCCCCCAAGTTAGCTCCTATAATTCACCCCTCCACTTT
TRBV7-2	NA	NA	TRBJ2-5	CASSLEQGRAETQYF	TGTGCCAGCAGCTTAGAACAGGGCAGGGCAGAGACCCAGTACTTC
TRBV7-7	NA	TRBD2	TRBJ2-5	CASSPKGRFSGRYQETQYF	TGTGCCAGCAGTCCTAAAGGGAGGTTTAGCGGGAGGTACCAAGAGACCCAGTACTTC
TRBV7-9	few	TRBD2	TRBJ2-3	CASSSRRLAGGLTDTQYF	TGTGCCAGCAGCTCGCGCCGACTAGCGGGGGGGCTCACAGATACGCAGTATTTT
TRBV5-1	NA	NA	TRBJ2-7	CASSPALGTSYEQYF	TGCGCCAGCAGCCCAGCCCTCGGGACCTCCTACGAGCAGTACTTC